Below, 10 T cell receptor beta chains from the same sample are listed, as sequenced in a study of T cell clonality in common variable immunodeficiency. Produced via immunoSEQ multiplex PCR; TCRdb's table is partial and in-frame only. The sample shows tens of thousands of clones, none of them appearing just once. Sequencing used peripheral blood mononuclear cells. The receptors come from a person between 18 and 70 years old in good health.

This clone was counted at least ten times. The read ends 3 residues shy of where the CDR3 ends; the end is completed using the germline J gene. The chain employs TRBV5-1 and TRBJ2-3; 9 bases line up with TRBD2. The germline gives CDR1 SGHRS, CDR2 YFSETQ. CDR3 size: 14 residues. V lost 7 bases, J lost 2 bases, and 5 bases stayed unmatched. The CDR3 bases that were read are TGCGCCAGCCAGACTAGCGGACACACAGATACG. Protein: CASQTSGHTDT. In full, the CDR3 is CASQTSGHTDTQYF.

Many counts were recorded for this clone. From the germline J gene comes the end of the CDR3, since the read stops 3 residues before it. The rearrangement joins TRBV29-1 to TRBJ2-5; 7 nucleotides agree with TRBD1. There are 14 residues in the CDR3. The germline CDR1 and CDR2 sequences are SQVTM and ANQGSEA. The V and J ends lost 2 bases and 5 bases, in that order; junction bases with no gene match: 8. The part of the CDR3 DNA that was read is TGCAGCGTTGAATACCACAGGGGCAGGGAGACC. As protein: CSVEYHRGRET. The full CDR3 sequence reads CSVEYHRGRETQYF.

This clone was observed at least ten times. The CDR3 bases that were read are TGTGCCAGCAGCTTGGTAGGACAGAGGGATGGTGAG. It specifies CASSLVGQRDGE. The CDR3 in full is CASSLVGQRDGEQFF. The gene calls are TRBV5-5 and TRBJ2-1, with a weak D call TRBD1 (6 bases). The sequenced fragment ends 3 residues before the CDR3 boundary, so the rest is inferred from the germline J gene. Trimming took 0 bases from V and 9 from J, leaving 16 bases between them. CDR1 and CDR2 (germline): SGHKS, YYEKEE (reference sequence). This CDR3 has 15 residues. The full variable domain, with the rest looked up from reference TRBV5-5 and TRBJ2-1, is DAGVTQSPTHLIKTRGQQVTLRCSPISGHKSVSWYQQVLGQGPQFIFQYYEKEERGRGNFPDRFSARQFPNYSSELNVNALLLGDSALYLCASSLVGQRDGEQFFGPGTRLTVL.

This clone was observed many times. The read ends 3 residues early relative to the CDR3; the germline J gene fills the gap. The rearrangement links TRBV10-1 to TRBJ2-7, with D possibly being TRBD1 (5 bases). The germline V gene encodes CDR1 WNHNN and CDR2 SYGVQD (reference sequence). V was clipped by 4 bases and J by 0 bases, with 10 bases between them. This CDR3 has 14 residues. The part of the CDR3 DNA that was read is TGCGCCAGCAGTGGACAGTCCAACTCCTACGAG. It encodes CASSGQSNSYE. The whole CDR3 is CASSGQSNSYEQYF.

This clone came up many times. The read is 3 residues too short to cover the CDR3 end, so that end is filled in from the germline J gene. This sequence joins TRBV7-2 and TRBJ1-6, with D unresolved. CDR1 is SGHTA and CDR2 is FQGNSA in the germline V gene. The CDR3 contains 14 residues. V lost 6 bases and J lost 6, with 12 bases in between. The CDR3 loop is CASRLGGVNSPLHF. The sequenced CDR3 bases are TGTGCCAGCAGGCTAGGCGGGGTTAATTCACCC.

As regards this clone: The read ends 3 residues shy of where the CDR3 ends; the end is completed using the germline J gene. This chain uses TRBV10-2 with TRBJ2-7, with a tentative D call TRBD1 (5 bases). Germline values: CDR1 WSHSY, CDR2 SAAADI. The V end was cut by 0 bases, the J end by 2 bases, with 23 bases between. The CDR3 contains 19 residues. The sequenced CDR3 bases are TGCGCCAGCAGTGAGTCTGGCGGTGATGGGCAGGGCATACCCTACGAG. Translation gives CASSESGGDGQGIPYE. The whole CDR3 sequence reads CASSESGGDGQGIPYEQYF.

This clone was counted only a few times. The read gets to within 3 residues of the CDR3 end, and the germline J gene fills in the rest. This sequence joins TRBV18 and TRBJ2-2; 13 bases are shared with TRBD2. After removal of 3 bases from V and 5 bases from J, the junction contained 0 bases not matched to a gene. Germline V gives CDR1 KGHSH, CDR2 LQKENI. This CDR3 contains 15 residues. Partial CDR3 DNA: TGTGCCAGCTCACCGGGACTAGCGGGAACCGGGGAG. Translating gives CASSPGLAGTGE. The complete CDR3 reads CASSPGLAGTGELFF.

This clone was counted ten times or more. The read ends 3 residues before the CDR3 terminus; that terminus is restored from the germline J gene. The chain combines TRBV7-9 with TRBJ2-7; unclear D gene. The V end was cut by 4 bases, the J end by 0 bases, with 13 bases between. This CDR3 comprises 15 residues. The germline CDR1 and CDR2 sequences are SEHNR and FQNEAQ (reference sequence). The CDR3 is CASSSLEDSSYEQYF. The part of the CDR3 DNA that was read is TGTGCCAGCAGCTCGCTAGAAGATAGCTCCTACGAG. The variable domain in full, completed from reference TRBV7-9 and TRBJ2-7, reads DTGVSQNPRHKITKRGQNVTFRCDPISEHNRLYWYRQTLGQGPEFLTYFQNEAQLEKSRLLSDRFSAERPKGSFSTLEIQRTEQGDSAMYLCASSSLEDSSYEQYFGPGTRLTVT.

Many counts were recorded for this clone. The read is 3 residues too short to cover the CDR3 end, so that end is filled in from the germline J gene. The rearrangement uses TRBV30 and TRBJ1-2; 7 positions agree with TRBD1. V was pared by 2 bases and J by 4 bases, with 28 bases of the junction left unmatched. Looked up from germline, CDR1 is GTSNPN and CDR2 is SVGIG (reference sequence). The CDR3 is made up of 21 amino acids. The CDR3 bases that were read are TGTGCCTGGAGTCGACACAGGGGCCGGTTAGGCTGGGGACTGAGGGGCTATGGC. It yields the protein CAWSRHRGRLGWGLRGYG. The full-length CDR3 reads as CAWSRHRGRLGWGLRGYGYTF.

This clone was observed at least ten times. The read terminates 3 residues before the CDR3 end, so the remaining end is supplied by the germline J gene. This rearrangement joins TRBV5-4 to TRBJ1-1; no reliable D call. V was pared by 3 bases and J by 2 bases, with 8 bases between. The CDR3 spans 13 residues. Germline CDR1 and CDR2: SGHNT and YYREEE (reference sequence). CDR3: CASSWASNTEAFF. Incomplete CDR3 DNA: TGTGCCAGCAGCTGGGCCTCCAACACTGAA.